The rows below give T cell receptor beta chains drawn from one sample of a study of spatial heterogeneity in lung cancer. From the 5' RACE reads, TCRdb called clonotypes with MiXCR, one entry per CDR3 protein. The sample shows tens of thousands of distinct CDR3 sequences, approximately 20% of them seen only once. Sequencing was performed on PBMCs, taken at surgery. These TCRs come from a male donor with early-stage non-small cell lung cancer. The CDR3 runs from the conserved cysteine through the conserved F or W. The D gene is left open where the match is weak. Expanded clones get a size class; other rows say once, few or many, or leave the size out.

.,TRBV16,few,TRBJ1-4,TGTGCCAGCAGCCCGACGACTCGACCAACTAATGAAAAACTGTTTTTT,CASSPTTRPTNEKLFF
.,TRBV5-1,.,TRBJ2-3,TGCGCCAGCAGCTTGGCCGATCCTGCAGATACGCAGTATTTT,CASSLADPADTQYF
.,TRBV5-1,once,TRBJ2-1,TGCGCCAGCAGCCCGGGAGCTAGCGTAAGGAATGAGCAGTTCTTC,CASSPGASVRNEQFF
.,TRBV28,.,TRBJ1-4,TGTGCCAGCACTAACGGGGGTGATGAAAAACTGTTTTTT,CASTNGGDEKLFF
.,TRBV15,.,TRBJ2-1,TGTGCCACCAGCAGAGACAGGGGGGCCACTGAGCAGTTCTTC,CATSRDRGATEQFF
.,TRBV20-1,.,TRBJ1-2,TGCAGGGCCGGGGATAACTATGGCTACACCTTC,CRAGDNYGYTF
TRBD2,TRBV28,.,TRBJ2-3,TGTGCCAGCAATCCTAGCGGGCGCGGCACAGATACGCAGTATTTT,CASNPSGRGTDTQYF
.,TRBV20-1,.,TRBJ2-1,TGCAGTGCTATGAGGGGGGTTATCTACAATGAGCAGTTCTTC,CSAMRGVIYNEQFF
TRBD1,TRBV19,few,TRBJ2-7,TGTGCCAGTAGTATAATGCCCGGACAGGGACCCTACGAGCAGTACTTC,CASSIMPGQGPYEQYF
.,TRBV5-1,few,TRBJ2-1,TGCGCCAGTACTTCAGAGATCGCGGCCGGTGAGCAGTTCTTC,CASTSEIAAGEQFF
.,TRBV5-1,many,TRBJ1-5,TGCGCCAGCAGCCCCAATAGCAATCAGCCCCAGCATTTT,CASSPNSNQPQHF
TRBD1,TRBV5-4,.,TRBJ2-1,TGTGCCAGCAGCTTTCTGGGACAGGGTACCTACAATGAGCAGTTCTTC,CASSFLGQGTYNEQFF